This T cell receptor (beta chain) was documented in a study of technical replicates of blood from a handful of donors. The germline V gene has CDR1 KGHSH and CDR2 LQKENI. This CDR3 is 13 amino acids long. Trimming removed 3 bases from V and 3 bases from J; junction bases left unmatched: 2. Some clones are missing from TCRdb's copy, which holds only in-frame ones; the method was immunoSEQ multiplex PCR. Here the sample spans around 58,000 clones, 85% to 90% being singletons. This chain connects TRBV18 to TRBJ2-7, with 7 bases fitting TRBD2. The sample taken for sequencing was PBMCs. This receptor was obtained from a human donor in good health. Some clones in this sample may be carry-over from other donors' samples. The CDR3 bases are TGTGCCAGCTCACCCGGCGGGGGCTACGAGCAGTACTTC. It codes for CASSPGGGYEQYF.